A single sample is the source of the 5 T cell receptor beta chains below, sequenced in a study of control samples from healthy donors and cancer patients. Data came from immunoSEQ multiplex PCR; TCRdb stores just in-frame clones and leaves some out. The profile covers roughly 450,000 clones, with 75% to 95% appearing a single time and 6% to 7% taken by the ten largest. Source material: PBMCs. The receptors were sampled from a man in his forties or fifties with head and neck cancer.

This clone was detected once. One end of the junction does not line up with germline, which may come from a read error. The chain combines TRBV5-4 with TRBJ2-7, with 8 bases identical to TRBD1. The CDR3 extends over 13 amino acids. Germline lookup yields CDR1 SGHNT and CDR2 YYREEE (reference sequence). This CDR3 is CASSLDSPHRGNF. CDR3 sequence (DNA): TGTGCCAGCAGCTTGGATTCCCCGCACAGGGGGAACTTC.

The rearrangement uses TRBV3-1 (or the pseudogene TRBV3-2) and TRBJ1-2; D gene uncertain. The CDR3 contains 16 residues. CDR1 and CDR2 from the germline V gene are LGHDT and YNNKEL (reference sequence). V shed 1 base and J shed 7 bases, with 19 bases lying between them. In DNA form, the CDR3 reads TGTGCCAGCAGCCAAGGGGGTCGCCCGGGTCGTGGTGGCTACACCTTC. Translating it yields CASSQGGRPGRGGYTF.

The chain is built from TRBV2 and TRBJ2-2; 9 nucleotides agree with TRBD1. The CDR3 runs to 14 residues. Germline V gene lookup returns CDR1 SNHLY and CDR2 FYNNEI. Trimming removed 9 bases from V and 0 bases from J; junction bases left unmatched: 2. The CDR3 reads CARRDRANTGELFF. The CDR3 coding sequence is TGTGCCAGAAGGGACAGGGCGAACACCGGGGAGCTGTTTTTT.

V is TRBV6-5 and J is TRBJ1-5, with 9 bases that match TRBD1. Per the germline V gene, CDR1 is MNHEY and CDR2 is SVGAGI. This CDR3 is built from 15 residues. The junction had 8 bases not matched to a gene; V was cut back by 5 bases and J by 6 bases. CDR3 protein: CASSPRTGESQPQHF. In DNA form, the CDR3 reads TGTGCCAGCAGTCCCCGGACAGGGGAAAGTCAGCCCCAGCATTTT.

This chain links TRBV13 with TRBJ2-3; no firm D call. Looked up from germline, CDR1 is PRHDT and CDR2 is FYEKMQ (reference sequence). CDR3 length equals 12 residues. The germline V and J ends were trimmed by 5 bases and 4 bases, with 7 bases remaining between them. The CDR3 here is CASSPSSDTQYF. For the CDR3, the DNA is TGTGCCAGCAGCCCGAGTTCAGATACGCAGTATTTT. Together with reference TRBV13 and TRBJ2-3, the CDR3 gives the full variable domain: AAGVIQSPRHLIKEKRETATLKCYPIPRHDTVYWYQQGPGQDPQFLISFYEKMQSDKGSIPDRFSAQQFSDYHSELNMSSLELGDSALYFCASSPSSDTQYFGPGTRLTVL.